Following are 3 T cell receptor beta chains from one sample sequenced in a study of T cells after yellow fever vaccination. Using its own MiXCR run on the 5' RACE reads, TCRdb lists one record per CDR3 protein. Of some 300,000 distinct CDR3 sequences listed, about 3.5% were seen once; the top ten hold 23%. The input for sequencing was PBMCs, taken on the day of the yellow fever booster vaccination. The source of these receptors is a man aged 18 to 30 who received the YFV17D yellow fever vaccine.

There are many counts of this clonotype. The chain is built from TRBV10-2 and TRBJ2-7, with D possibly being TRBD1 (6 bases). V dropped 0 bases and J dropped 4 bases, with 10 bases sitting between them. This CDR3 has 14 amino acids. Germline CDR1 and CDR2: WSHSY and SAAADI. The CDR3 sequence is CASSESQGLYEQYV. In DNA form, the CDR3 reads TGCGCCAGCAGTGAGTCGCAGGGGTTGTACGAGCAGTACGTC.

In DNA, the CDR3 is TGCGCCAGCAGTCTCGAGGGACTAAGGAACACTGAAGCTTTCTTT. It yields the protein CASSLEGLRNTEAFF. The chain carries TRBV5-1 and TRBJ1-1; the D gene is possibly TRBD1 (5 bases). Trimming cost V 5 bases and J 1 base, with 15 bases left between them. Germline loops: CDR1 SGHRS, CDR2 YFSETQ. The CDR3 sequence is 15 residues long. The full variable domain, its missing parts supplied by reference TRBV5-1 and TRBJ1-1, is KAGVTQTPRYLIKTRGQQVTLSCSPISGHRSVSWYQQTPGQGLQFLFEYFSETQRNKGNFPGRFSGRQFSNSRSEMNVSTLELGDSALYLCASSLEGLRNTEAFFGQGTRLTVV.

This clonotype has only a few counts. The chain joins TRBV4-3 to TRBJ1-6; D is unresolved. The CDR3 totals 14 residues. Germline V lookup: CDR1 LGHNA, CDR2 YSLEER. Trimming removed 0 bases from V and 8 bases from J, with 8 bases in between. Here the CDR3 reads CASSQDMPYSPLHF. CDR3 bases: TGCGCCAGCAGCCAAGATATGCCTTATTCACCCCTCCACTTT.